A single sample gave rise to the 32 T cell receptor beta chains below, sequenced in a study of blood T cell repertoires in COVID-19 (TCRdb year 2020). Receptor libraries were prepared by the immunoSEQ multiplex PCR assay. TCRdb mirrors the immuneACCESS table, restricted to in-frame sequences. Some clones are absent from its copies; in checked studies, under half trace to an unresolved V gene, and the reason for the others is unknown. Here the sample has 250,000 to 400,000 clones; about nine tenths occur a single time. About 5% of the sample comes from the top ten. Sequencing was carried out using PBMCs or T cells enriched from blood (not recorded which). These receptors were collected from a man aged 55 to 70 who had recovered from COVID-19.

Notes on this clone: This same CDR3 is encoded by further DNA sequences in the sample. The chain carries TRBV3-1 (or the pseudogene TRBV3-2) and TRBJ1-1; D is unclear. Deletions cut 2 bases from V and 0 bases from J, with 7 bases between. This CDR3 is built from 14 residues. CDR1 is LGHDT, CDR2 YNNKEL, per germline (reference sequence). The CDR3 region is CASSQPGMNTEAFF. The CDR3 coding sequence is TGTGCCAGCAGCCAACCGGGGATGAACACTGAAGCTTTCTTT.

The rearrangement links TRBV24-1 to TRBJ1-4; possible D gene TRBD1, 6 bases. Germline values: CDR1 KGHDR, CDR2 SFDVKD. The CDR3 consists of 14 residues. V lost 9 bases and J lost 5, with 15 bases in between. This CDR3 reads CATAGAMGNEKLFF. As DNA, the CDR3 is TGTGCCACCGCAGGGGCCATGGGGAATGAAAAACTGTTTTTT.

The chain joins TRBV7-2 to TRBJ2-7, with 7 bases fitting TRBD1. This CDR3 contains 15 residues. CDR1 and CDR2 from the germline V gene are SGHTA and FQGNSA. V lost 3 bases and J lost 6; bases outside the gene matches: 11. The CDR3 here is CASSLDRRPSGEQYF. CDR3 DNA sequence: TGTGCCAGCAGCTTGGACAGGAGACCCTCCGGCGAGCAGTACTTC.

The chain couples TRBV25-1 to TRBJ1-1, with D maybe TRBD1 (6 bases). V dropped 6 bases and J dropped 5 bases, with 10 bases sitting between them. The CDR3 is 12 amino acids. Germline loops: CDR1 MGHDK, CDR2 SYGVNS. CDR3 sequence: CASRETGTEAFF. CDR3 DNA sequence: TGTGCCAGCAGGGAGACAGGAACTGAAGCTTTCTTT.

The chain combines TRBV27 with TRBJ2-1, with TRBD1 matching 9 bases. The CDR3 totals 15 residues. Per the germline V gene, CDR1 is MNHEY and CDR2 is SMNVEV (reference sequence). The V and J ends lost 4 bases and 9 bases, in that order; junction bases with no gene match: 10. The CDR3 coding sequence is TGTGCCAGCAGTTGGACAGGGGCCATCCCCCCTGAGCAGTTCTTC. It yields the protein CASSWTGAIPPEQFF.

Here the CDR3 reads CAWSGRQGNSGANVLTF. DNA for the CDR3: TGTGCCTGGAGTGGCCGACAGGGCAACTCTGGGGCCAACGTCCTGACTTTC. This chain uses TRBV30 with TRBJ2-6; 7 bases agree with TRBD1. V was pared by 1 base and J by 0 bases, with 6 bases of the junction left unmatched. The germline CDR1 and CDR2 sequences are GTSNPN and SVGIG (reference sequence). The CDR3 covers 17 residues.

V is TRBV13 and J is TRBJ1-1, with D perhaps TRBD1 (5 bases). Looked up from germline, CDR1 is PRHDT and CDR2 is FYEKMQ (reference sequence). The CDR3 has 17 amino acids. Trimming left V 4 bases short and J 0 bases short, with 18 bases between. CDR3 protein: CASSSSLDSLLNTEAFF. CDR3 in DNA: TGTGCCAGCAGCTCTTCCCTCGACAGCCTTCTGAACACTGAAGCTTTCTTT.

This clone was detected a few times. The chain is built from TRBV4-2 and TRBJ1-1, with a weak D call TRBD1 (6 bases). The CDR3 loop spans 15 amino acids. Germline V gene data show CDR1 as LGHNA and CDR2 as YNFKEQ. V dropped 2 bases and J dropped 7 bases, with 17 bases sitting between them. The CDR3 is CASSQRTQGLGEAFF. The CDR3 nucleotides are TGTGCCAGCAGCCAAAGAACACAGGGATTGGGTGAAGCTTTCTTT.

The rearrangement uses TRBV7-9 and TRBJ2-7, with no clear D. CDR3 size: 14 residues. Deletions cut 7 bases from V and 2 bases from J, with 15 bases between. CDR1 and CDR2 from the germline V gene are SEHNR and FQNEAQ (reference sequence). Here the CDR3 reads CASTLESRPYEQYF. The CDR3 DNA reads TGTGCCAGCACCCTGGAGAGCCGACCCTACGAGCAGTACTTC.

The gene calls are TRBV9 and TRBJ2-1; 7 nucleotides align to TRBD2. The V segment lost 0 bases and the J segment 4 bases; nucleotides outside the gene matches: 4. Germline V CDR1 and CDR2: SGDLS, YYNGEE. This CDR3 spans 15 amino acids. CDR3 nucleotides: TGTGCCAGCAGCGTAGGGCTAGCGGATTACAATGAGCAGTTCTTC. Protein product: CASSVGLADYNEQFF.

CDR3 in DNA: TGTGCCAGCAGCGTAGAGGGACTAGCGGCCTACGAGCAGTACTTC. It specifies CASSVEGLAAYEQYF. The chain employs TRBV9 and TRBJ2-7, with 11 bases identical to TRBD2. Germline V lookup: CDR1 SGDLS, CDR2 YYNGEE. V lost 0 bases and J lost 2; bases outside the gene matches: 1. The CDR3 runs to 15 residues.

The chain combines TRBV21-1 with TRBJ1-5; the table's D call of TRBD1 was not tested on the DNA. TRBV21-1 is flagged as a pseudogene. The CDR3 is 15 amino acids. CDR3 sequence reads: CASSKAGGLNQPQHF. The CDR3 DNA is TGTGCCAGCAGCAAAGCAGGGGGCTTAAATCAGCCCCAGCATTTT.

The chain uses TRBV28 and TRBJ1-5; TRBD1 agrees at 8 bases. With V trimmed by 10 bases and J by 2 bases, 10 bases remained unmatched. The germline gives CDR1 MDHEN, CDR2 SYDVKM. The CDR3 runs to 15 residues. CDR3 coding DNA: TGTGCCACCCGGCGGGCAGGGGGCGGCAATCAGCCCCAGCATTTT. Its protein product is CATRRAGGGNQPQHF.

This chain connects TRBV4-1 to TRBJ2-5; weak D call: TRBD2 (5 bases). Trimming pared 1 base from V and 4 bases from J, leaving 7 bases between. Germline assignment: CDR1 MGHRA and CDR2 YSYEKL. This CDR3 contains 13 residues. The DNA for the CDR3 is TGCGCCAGCAGCCAAGTAGAGGGAGAGACCCAGTACTTC. This encodes CASSQVEGETQYF.

The chain has TRBV28 and TRBJ1-2; 7 bases match TRBD1. The CDR3 runs 15 residues. Trimming at V came to 4 bases and at J to 7 bases, leaving 12 bases not matched to a gene. Germline V gene sequence: CDR1 MDHEN, CDR2 SYDVKM. The CDR3: CASSSTGQARRGYTF. DNA for the CDR3: TGTGCCAGCAGTTCGACAGGGCAAGCTCGACGTGGCTACACCTTC.

The V gene is TRBV6-6, the J gene TRBJ2-1; TRBD2 is a possible D gene (5 bases). Trimming removed 0 bases from V and 7 bases from J, with 10 bases in between. The CDR3 loop spans 14 amino acids. Germline values: CDR1 MNHNY, CDR2 SVGAGI (reference sequence). The CDR3 loop reads CASSYSFRDNEQFF. The CDR3 DNA reads TGTGCCAGCAGTTACTCGTTCCGGGATAATGAGCAGTTCTTC.

DNA of the CDR3: TGCGCCAGCAGAAATGCTAGCGACCCCAAAAACATTCAGTACTTC. Translating it yields CASRNASDPKNIQYF. V gene TRBV10-1 combines with J gene TRBJ2-4, with D possibly matching TRBD2 (6 bases). The CDR3 covers 15 residues. Deletions cut 6 bases from V and 2 bases from J, with 14 bases between. Germline V lookup: CDR1 WNHNN, CDR2 SYGVQD (reference sequence).

V gene TRBV18 combines with J gene TRBJ2-5; D is undetermined. CDR1 and CDR2 (germline): KGHSH, LQKENI. The CDR3 has 13 amino acids. V shed 5 bases and J shed 5 bases, with 12 bases lying between them. The CDR3 DNA follows: TGTGCCAGCTCAATTAGCCGTCGCGAGACCCAGTACTTC. Translated, it gives CASSISRRETQYF.

This rearrangement joins TRBV7-9 to TRBJ1-1; D might be TRBD1 (5 bases). V dropped 2 bases and J dropped 7 bases, with 17 bases sitting between them. Germline V lookup: CDR1 SEHNR, CDR2 FQNEAQ (reference sequence). There are 15 residues in the CDR3. CDR3: CASSLTGTSRDEAFF. The CDR3, as DNA: TGTGCCAGCAGCTTAACCGGGACTTCGCGCGATGAAGCTTTCTTT.

The chain has TRBV29-1 and TRBJ2-7; 7 nucleotides line up with TRBD1. With 6 bases clipped from V and 1 base from J, the junction kept 6 bases outside the gene matches. The CDR3 runs to 13 residues. Germline CDR1 reads SQVTM; CDR2 reads ANQGSEA. Written as DNA, the CDR3 is TGCAGCGTCCTACCGGGACAGTCCTACGAGCAGTACTTC. Translating gives CSVLPGQSYEQYF.

This chain connects TRBV25-1 to TRBJ1-3; weak D call: TRBD1 (6 bases). Per germline, CDR1 MGHDK and CDR2 SYGVNS. The CDR3 length is 16 residues. V gave up 7 bases and J gave up 4 bases, with 20 bases separating them. The CDR3 is CASTFSQQGTGNTIYF. In DNA, the CDR3 is TGTGCCAGCACCTTCTCACAACAGGGCACCGGAAACACCATATATTTT.

The chain joins TRBV28 to TRBJ2-1, with 9 nucleotides matching TRBD1. The germline V gene has CDR1 MDHEN and CDR2 SYDVKM. The ends lost 2 bases at V and 2 bases at J; junction bases unmatched: 19. The CDR3 has 21 residues. The CDR3 DNA sequence: TGTGCCAGCAGTTTACCATCTTGGACAGGGGACGGCGTAATCCCCTACAATGAGCAGTTCTTC. It specifies CASSLPSWTGDGVIPYNEQFF. The whole variable domain, remainder taken from reference TRBV28 and TRBJ2-1, is DVKVTQSSRYLVKRTGEKVFLECVQDMDHENMFWYRQDPGLGLRLIYFSYDVKMKEKGDIPEGYSVSREKKERFSLILESASTNQTSMYLCASSLPSWTGDGVIPYNEQFFGPGTRLTVL.

This sequence joins TRBV2 and TRBJ1-4; D call uncertain. V lost 4 bases to trimming and J lost 3 bases, with 6 bases between them. Per the germline V gene, CDR1 is SNHLY and CDR2 is FYNNEI. The CDR3 sequence is 13 residues long. CDR3 sequence reads: CASSVRSNEKLFF. The CDR3 DNA is TGTGCCAGCAGTGTTAGATCTAATGAAAAACTGTTTTTT.

CDR3 loop: CASSYPGMETQYF. As DNA, the CDR3 is TGTGCCAGCAGTTACCCGGGAATGGAGACCCAGTACTTC. The rearrangement joins TRBV6-5 to TRBJ2-5, with D maybe TRBD2 (5 bases). The CDR3 loop spans 13 amino acids. The germline V gene encodes CDR1 MNHEY and CDR2 SVGAGI. The ends were cut back, 2 bases at V and 5 bases at J, with 9 bases in the middle.

The chain couples TRBV7-3 to TRBJ2-1, with TRBD2 identical over 7 bases. Germline V gene sequence: CDR1 SGHTA, CDR2 FQGTGA. V shed 5 bases and J 6 bases; nucleotides not matched to a gene: 13. The CDR3 runs to 16 residues. CDR3 sequence: CASSPKAGVGVNEQFF. The CDR3 nucleotides are TGTGCCAGCAGCCCGAAGGCGGGAGTAGGCGTCAATGAGCAGTTCTTC. Full variable domain (remainder filled in from reference TRBV7-3 and TRBJ2-1): GAGVSQTPSNKVTEKGKYVELRCDPISGHTALYWYRQSLGQGPEFLIYFQGTGAADDSGLPNDRFFAVRPEGSVSTLKIQRTERGDSAVYLCASSPKAGVGVNEQFFGPGTRLTVL.

J is TRBJ1-2 and V is TRBV20-1; TRBD1 aligns across 9 bases. CDR1 is DFQATT, CDR2 SNEGSKA, per germline (reference sequence). The CDR3 loop spans 13 amino acids. The junction had 5 bases not matched to a gene; V was cut back by 3 bases and J by 6 bases. The CDR3 region is CSASPGTGNGYTF. The CDR3 DNA reads as TGCAGTGCTAGTCCCGGGACAGGGAATGGCTACACCTTC.

The genes are TRBV6-6 and TRBJ2-1; no clear D gene. V was pared by 2 bases and J by 6 bases, with 14 bases between. The CDR3 is 15 residues long. The germline gives CDR1 MNHNY, CDR2 SVGAGI (reference sequence). The chain's CDR3 is CASSYMSPPSNEQFF. The CDR3 bases are TGTGCCAGCAGTTACATGAGTCCTCCGAGCAATGAGCAGTTCTTC.

This clone was seen more than once but under ten times. This specimen includes other DNA sequences encoding the same CDR3. The chain employs TRBV9 and TRBJ2-7; tentative D call: TRBD2 (6 bases). This CDR3 comprises 14 residues. The germline V gene encodes CDR1 SGDLS and CDR2 YYNGEE. V was pared by 3 bases and J by 1 base, with 11 bases between. The CDR3 loop is CASSAGTVSYEQYF. CDR3 bases: TGTGCCAGCAGCGCGGGGACTGTATCCTACGAGCAGTACTTC.

V and J are TRBV29-1 and TRBJ2-7, with a weak D call TRBD1 (6 bases). This CDR3 spans 12 amino acids. Germline V gene lookup returns CDR1 SQVTM and CDR2 ANQGSEA. V lost 6 bases and J lost 6, with 15 bases in between. CDR3 bases: TGCAGCGTCCGGGACACCTCGATCGAGCAGTACTTC. Protein product: CSVRDTSIEQYF.

This rearrangement joins TRBV24-1 to TRBJ2-3, with 9 bases identical to TRBD2. Germline loops: CDR1 KGHDR, CDR2 SFDVKD. This CDR3 comprises 18 residues. J gave up 0 bases and V 3 bases, and 9 bases lay outside the gene matches. The CDR3 bases are TGTGCCACCAGTGATGGGAGCGGGGGGCGCACTAGCACAGATACGCAGTATTTT. Translation gives CATSDGSGGRTSTDTQYF.

The rearrangement links TRBV12-5 to TRBJ1-1; D is uncertain. Per germline, CDR1 LGHNT and CDR2 FRNRAP. The CDR3 runs 14 residues. Trimming stripped 9 bases from V and 4 bases from J, with 18 bases between. CDR3 nucleotides: TGTGCTAGCGCGCCACGGCCGGGGAGCACTGAAGCTTTCTTT. This encodes CASAPRPGSTEAFF.

This chain connects TRBV21-1 to TRBJ1-2; TRBD1 is the table's D call, not checked against the DNA. TRBV21-1 has pseudogene status. The CDR3 consists of 14 residues. CDR3 in DNA: TGTGCCAGCAGCAAAGAGTCAGGGTATCATGGCTACACCTTC. Encoded protein: CASSKESGYHGYTF.